The clone carrying this T cell receptor beta chain was picked up a small number of times. Its specificity is unknown. The data derive from a study of blood T cells in healthy people across ages. Study summary: About one barcoded beta molecule per two T cells was the capture yield of template switching. Overall study results and limits: Diversity was higher, and naive CD4+ cells more numerous, in long-lived donors than in aged donors.

Germline CDR1 reads SGHKS; CDR2 reads YYEKEE (reference sequence). CDR3 size: 14 residues. The J segment lost 3 bases and the V segment lost 3 bases, leaving 6 bases of the junction unmatched. Primers used in a second PCR of roughly 6 to 12 cycles were a sample-barcoded 5' primer and a J-beta primer mix. TCRdb analysed the 5' RACE reads with MiXCR anew, one entry per CDR3 protein. This sample carries hundreds of thousands of distinct CDR3 sequences, 20% to 30% of them seen once, and the ten largest clones take around 10%. The data also belong to a second study, concerning T cells of mothers and their children. From that study: A few healthy Caucasian mothers, along with their six children, were the donors. Related pairs of mothers and children showed slightly higher, non-significant overlap versus unrelated pairs.

This chain connects TRBV5-5 to TRBJ2-7; 7 nucleotides agree with TRBD1. The sequence came from a boy between 10 and 17 years old in good health. Sequencing input: blood. The CDR3 coding sequence is TGTGCCAGCAGCTCCGGGACAGCGATCTACGAGCAGTACTTC. Protein: CASSSGTAIYEQYF.